These 15 T cell receptor beta chains originate from one sample sequenced in a study of CD8 T cells in Susac syndrome. RNA amounts of about 0.5 to 1 ug underwent reverse transcription with random hexamers. From the immunoSEQ multiplex PCR reads, TCRdb called clonotypes with MiXCR, one entry per CDR3 protein. The sample carries about 60,000 distinct CDR3 sequences, 85% to 95% recorded once. The sample comprised CD8+ T cells from PBMCs. All receptors derive from a human donor in good health.

This clonotype was found once. The rearrangement joins TRBV5-4 to TRBJ2-1; the D is unclear. V dropped 3 bases and J dropped 5 bases, with 6 bases sitting between them. This CDR3 is built from 12 residues. In germline, CDR1 is SGHNT, CDR2 YYREEE (reference sequence). The CDR3: CASSSNHNEQFF. As DNA, the CDR3 is TGTGCCAGCAGCTCGAACCACAATGAGCAGTTCTTC.

The gene calls are TRBV20-1 and TRBJ2-1; D is uncertain. Trimming removed 3 bases from V and 7 bases from J, with 10 bases in between. Per the germline V gene, CDR1 is DFQATT and CDR2 is SNEGSKA (reference sequence). The CDR3 runs to 12 residues. CDR3 loop: CSARSGSNEQFF. In DNA, the CDR3 is TGCAGTGCTAGGTCCGGGTCTAATGAGCAGTTCTTC.

The chain couples TRBV30 to TRBJ2-1; D uncertain. The CDR3 sequence is 12 residues long. V dropped 3 bases and J dropped 4 bases, with 7 bases sitting between them. The V gene's germline CDR1 is GTSNPN and CDR2 SVGIG (reference sequence). The CDR3 loop reads CAWSSYYNEQFF. CDR3 nucleotides: TGTGCCTGGAGCTCCTATTACAATGAGCAGTTCTTC.

V usage is TRBV18 and J usage is TRBJ2-7; D is unresolved. The CDR3 totals 13 residues. Per germline, CDR1 KGHSH and CDR2 LQKENI. Deletions cut 8 bases from V and 2 bases from J, with 13 bases between. Written as DNA, the CDR3 is TGTGCCAGCACAGTGAAGGGAACCTACGAGCAGTACTTC. Amino acid sequence: CASTVKGTYEQYF.

This chain uses TRBV27 with TRBJ2-1; 10 bases align to TRBD2. The CDR3 spans 15 residues. The ends lost 1 base at V and 7 bases at J; junction bases unmatched: 4. Germline assignment: CDR1 MNHEY and CDR2 SMNVEV (reference sequence). The CDR3 DNA follows: TGTGCCAGCAGTTTATTAGCGGGGGGACAGAATGAGCAGTTCTTC. Its translation: CASSLLAGGQNEQFF.

The rearrangement uses TRBV2 and TRBJ1-2; D is uncertain. The CDR3 spans 15 residues. Germline V gene sequence: CDR1 SNHLY, CDR2 FYNNEI. V lost 6 bases to trimming and J lost 0 bases, with 14 bases between them. CDR3 sequence reads: CASSQTTVTNYGYTF. The CDR3 nucleotides are TGTGCCAGCAGCCAGACAACAGTCACTAACTATGGCTACACCTTC.

The V and J genes are TRBV4-3 and TRBJ2-5, with 7 bases matching TRBD1. J was trimmed by 0 bases and V by 2 bases; bases with no gene match: 3. This CDR3 is 15 amino acids long. Germline values: CDR1 LGHNA, CDR2 YSLEER. The CDR3 bases are TGCGCCAGCAGCCAATTTACAGGGGACCAAGAGACCCAGTACTTC. Translation: CASSQFTGDQETQYF.

The J gene is TRBJ2-1, the V gene TRBV13, with TRBD2 matching over 7 bases. The CDR3 spans 15 residues. V lost 3 bases, J lost 4 bases, and 6 bases stayed unmatched. Per germline, CDR1 PRHDT and CDR2 FYEKMQ (reference sequence). The DNA for the CDR3 is TGTGCCAGCAGCTTGGCCGGCGGGGGATACAATGAGCAGTTCTTC. It is translated as CASSLAGGGYNEQFF.

CDR3 DNA: TGTGCCAGCAGTTCCCCGGGGCTAGAGCAAGAGACCCAGTACTTC. Translated: CASSSPGLEQETQYF. The chain recombines TRBV5-5 with TRBJ2-5, with D possibly being TRBD1 or TRBD2 (5 bases each). Germline assignment: CDR1 SGHKS and CDR2 YYEKEE (reference sequence). V was shortened by 5 bases and J by 2 bases, with 16 bases between the two germline ends. The CDR3 is made up of 15 amino acids.

This chain uses TRBV6-5 with TRBJ2-7; D call uncertain. Trimming shortened V by 2 bases and J by 0 bases, and 8 bases separated the two germline ends. Germline V gives CDR1 MNHEY, CDR2 SVGAGI. The length of the CDR3 is 14 residues. The CDR3 protein is CASSYMSSSYEQYF. As DNA, the CDR3 is TGTGCCAGCAGTTACATGAGTAGCTCCTACGAGCAGTACTTC.

The V and J genes are TRBV20-1 and TRBJ2-7; 7 bases are shared with TRBD1. Unmatched junction bases numbered 5, after V lost 0 bases and J lost 0 bases. The CDR3 is 15 amino acids. Germline values: CDR1 DFQATT, CDR2 SNEGSKA (reference sequence). CDR3: CSARDLRGPSYEQYF. The CDR3 DNA reads as TGCAGTGCTAGAGACCTTAGGGGGCCCTCCTACGAGCAGTACTTC.

The rearrangement joins TRBV19 to TRBJ1-5, with D uncertain. The V gene's germline CDR1 is LNHDA and CDR2 SQIVND (reference sequence). The CDR3 covers 15 residues. V lost 2 bases and J lost 6, with 14 bases in between. CDR3 nucleotides: TGTGCCAGTAGTATACCCCCGCCAAGCGGTCAGCCCCAGCATTTT. Translated: CASSIPPPSGQPQHF.

V gene TRBV4-1 combines with J gene TRBJ2-7, with D uncertain. Germline assignment: CDR1 MGHRA and CDR2 YSYEKL. The ends were cut back, 4 bases at V and 3 bases at J, with 10 bases in the middle. The CDR3 length is 13 residues. The CDR3: CASSPRTNYEQYF. The CDR3 DNA follows: TGCGCCAGCAGCCCGCGGACCAACTACGAGCAGTACTTC.

The chain employs TRBV24-1 and TRBJ1-1, with a weak D call TRBD1 (5 bases). Trimming removed 9 bases from V and 7 bases from J, with 17 bases in between. Germline V gene data show CDR1 as KGHDR and CDR2 as SFDVKD. The CDR3 loop spans 13 amino acids. Written as DNA, the CDR3 is TGTGCCACCTCCCGGTACGGGGGTGATGAAGCTTTCTTT. It specifies CATSRYGGDEAFF.

The V and J genes are TRBV29-1 and TRBJ2-7; 11 bases line up with TRBD1. J was trimmed by 2 bases and V by 7 bases; bases with no gene match: 19. Germline V gene sequence: CDR1 SQVTM, CDR2 ANQGSEA. This CDR3 has 18 residues. In DNA, the CDR3 is TGCAGCGCACTCCAGGACAGGGGGCGCGTCAAGGGGACCTACGAGCAGTACTTC. Its translation is CSALQDRGRVKGTYEQYF.